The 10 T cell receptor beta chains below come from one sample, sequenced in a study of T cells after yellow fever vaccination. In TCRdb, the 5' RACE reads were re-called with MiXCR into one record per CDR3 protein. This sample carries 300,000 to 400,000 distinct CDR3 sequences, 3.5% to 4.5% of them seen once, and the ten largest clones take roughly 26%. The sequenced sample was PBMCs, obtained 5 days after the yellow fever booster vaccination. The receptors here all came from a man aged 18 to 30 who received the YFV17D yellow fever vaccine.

CDR3 sequence reads: CASSKTGKFWNQPQHF. The CDR3 DNA follows: TGTGCCAGCAGCAAGACAGGGAAATTTTGGAATCAGCCCCAGCATTTT. J is TRBJ1-5 and V is TRBV7-9; 7 bases fit TRBD1. The CDR3 is 16 residues long. V lost 5 bases to trimming and J lost 4 bases; unmatched junction nucleotides: 11. The germline CDR1 and CDR2 sequences are SEHNR and FQNEAQ (reference sequence).

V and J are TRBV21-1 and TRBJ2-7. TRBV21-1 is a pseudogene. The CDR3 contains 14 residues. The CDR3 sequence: CASSKTGRSYEQYV. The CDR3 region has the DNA TGTGCCAGCAGCAAAACGGGCAGATCCTACGAGCAGTACGTC.

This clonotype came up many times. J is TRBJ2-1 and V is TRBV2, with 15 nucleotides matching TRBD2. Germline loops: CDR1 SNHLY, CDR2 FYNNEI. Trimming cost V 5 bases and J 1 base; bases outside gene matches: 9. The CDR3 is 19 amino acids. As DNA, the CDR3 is TGTGCCAGCAGTCACGGACTAGCGGGGGGGCTGGGGTCCTACAATGAGCAGTTCTTC. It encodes CASSHGLAGGLGSYNEQFF.

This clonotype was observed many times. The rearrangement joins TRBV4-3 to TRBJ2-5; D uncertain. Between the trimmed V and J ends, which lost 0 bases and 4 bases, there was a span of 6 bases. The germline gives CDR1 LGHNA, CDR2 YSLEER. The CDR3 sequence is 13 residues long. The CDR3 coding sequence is TGCGCCAGCAGCCAAGAGAGGAGAGAGACCCAGTACTTC. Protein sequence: CASSQERRETQYF.

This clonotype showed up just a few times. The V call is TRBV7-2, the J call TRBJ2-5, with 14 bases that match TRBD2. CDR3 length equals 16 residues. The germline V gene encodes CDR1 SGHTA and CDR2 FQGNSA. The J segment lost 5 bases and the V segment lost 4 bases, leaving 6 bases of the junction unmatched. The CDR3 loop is CASSSGLAGDGETQYF. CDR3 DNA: TGTGCCAGCAGCTCGGGACTAGCGGGGGACGGGGAGACCCAGTACTTC.

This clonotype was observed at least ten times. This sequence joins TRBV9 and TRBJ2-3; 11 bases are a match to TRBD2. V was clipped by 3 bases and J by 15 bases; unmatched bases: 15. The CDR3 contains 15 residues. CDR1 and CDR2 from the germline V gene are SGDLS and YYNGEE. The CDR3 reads CASSATGTSGSSNYF. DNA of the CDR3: TGTGCCAGCAGCGCCACCGGGACTAGCGGATCGTCGAACTATTTT. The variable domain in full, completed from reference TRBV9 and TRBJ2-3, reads DSGVTQTPKHLITATGQRVTLRCSPRSGDLSVYWYQQSLDQGLQFLIQYYNGEERAKGNILERFSAQQFPDLHSELNLSSLELGDSALYFCASSATGTSGSSNYFGPGTRLTVL.

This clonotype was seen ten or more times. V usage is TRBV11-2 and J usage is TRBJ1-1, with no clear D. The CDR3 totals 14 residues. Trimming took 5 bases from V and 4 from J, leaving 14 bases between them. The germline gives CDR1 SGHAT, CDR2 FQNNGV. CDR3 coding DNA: TGTGCCAGCAGCGGCCGGGAGACCGGCACTGAAGCTTTCTTT. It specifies CASSGRETGTEAFF.

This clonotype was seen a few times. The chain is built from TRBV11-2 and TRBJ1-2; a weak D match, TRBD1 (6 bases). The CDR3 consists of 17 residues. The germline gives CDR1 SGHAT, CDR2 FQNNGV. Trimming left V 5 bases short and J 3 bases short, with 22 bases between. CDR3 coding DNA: TGTGCCAGCAGCCAAGAACTCTCCGCGGGACATTACTATGGCTACACCTTC. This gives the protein CASSQELSAGHYYGYTF.

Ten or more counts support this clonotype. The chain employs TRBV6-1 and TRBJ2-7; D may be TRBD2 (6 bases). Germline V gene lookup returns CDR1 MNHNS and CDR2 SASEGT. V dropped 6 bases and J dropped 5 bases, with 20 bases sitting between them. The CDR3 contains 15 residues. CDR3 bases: TGTGCCAGCAGGCCACACAAGGGAGGATCGGACGAGCAGTACTTC. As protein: CASRPHKGGSDEQYF.

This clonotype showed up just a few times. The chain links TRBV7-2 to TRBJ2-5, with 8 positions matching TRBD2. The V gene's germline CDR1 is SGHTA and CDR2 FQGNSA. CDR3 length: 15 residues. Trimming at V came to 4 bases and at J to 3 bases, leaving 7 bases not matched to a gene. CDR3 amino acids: CASSSKRGPKETQYF. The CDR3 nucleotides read TGTGCCAGCAGCTCCAAGCGGGGGCCTAAAGAGACCCAGTACTTC.